These T cell receptor beta chains were read from a single sample in a study of response to subunit inactivated influenza vaccine. TCRdb processed the RT-PCR reads anew with MiXCR; each CDR3 protein has one entry. The sample shows hundreds of thousands of distinct CDR3 sequences, about 15% of them seen only once. The starting material was PBMCs from blood, obtained less than 15 days before vaccination. Receptors originate from a man in his fifties or sixties who received an inactivated influenza vaccine. Both conserved end residues are part of each CDR3. The D gene is left open where the match is weak. Clone size is given for some rows only: seen once, a few or many times, or a class if the clone is expanded.

j_call,clone_size,v_call,d_call,cdr3_aa,cdr3_nt
TRBJ2-1,NA,TRBV11-1,NA,CASSLLSSSNEQFF,TGTGCCAGCAGCTTATTGTCCAGCTCAAATGAGCAGTTCTTC
TRBJ1-2,NA,TRBV20-1,TRBD1,CSARDTGGGYGYTF,TGCAGTGCTAGAGACACAGGGGGAGGCTATGGCTACACCTTC
TRBJ2-7,many,TRBV20-1,NA,CSARDIGTEYEQYF,TGCAGTGCTAGAGATATTGGGACCGAATACGAGCAGTACTTC
TRBJ2-3,few,TRBV30,NA,CAWSKDASDTQYF,TGTGCCTGGAGTAAGGACGCGTCAGATACGCAGTATTTT
TRBJ2-1,NA,TRBV12-3/TRBV12-4,TRBD2,CASSYLAGGPHEQFF,TGTGCCAGCAGCTACCTAGCGGGGGGGCCCCATGAGCAGTTCTTC
TRBJ2-1,few,TRBV29-1,NA,CSVVEYNEQFF,TGCAGCGTCGTCGAGTACAATGAGCAGTTCTTC
TRBJ2-7,NA,TRBV29-1,TRBD2,CSVEGLAGLYEQYF,TGCAGCGTTGAAGGGCTAGCGGGTCTCTACGAGCAGTACTTC
TRBJ1-5,few,TRBV6-5,TRBD1,CASSYSNRGHDQPQHF,TGTGCCAGCAGTTACTCCAACAGGGGGCATGATCAGCCCCAGCATTTT
TRBJ2-1,NA,TRBV6-6,NA,CASSLRVLYEQFF,TGTGCCAGCAGTCTCAGGGTTCTGTACGAGCAGTTCTTC
TRBJ2-5,many,TRBV4-3,NA,CASSPNWGETQYF,TGCGCCAGCAGCCCCAACTGGGGGGAGACCCAGTACTTC
TRBJ2-5,few,TRBV2,NA,CASRILGGVYETQYF,TGTGCCAGCAGAATCTTGGGTGGGGTCTACGAGACCCAGTACTTC
TRBJ2-5,NA,TRBV29-1,NA,CSVVRSQETQYF,TGCAGCGTAGTCAGGAGCCAAGAGACCCAGTACTTC
TRBJ1-1,NA,TRBV7-2,NA,CASTLYWGGKDGAEAFF,TGTGCCAGCACCCTCTATTGGGGGGGGAAGGATGGTGCTGAAGCTTTCTTT
TRBJ2-1,many,TRBV6-2/TRBV6-3,NA,CASSYELSSYNEQFF,TGTGCCAGCAGTTACGAGCTATCTTCCTACAATGAGCAGTTCTTC
TRBJ2-5,few,TRBV30,TRBD1,CAWSGTGDGTQYF,TGTGCCTGGAGCGGGACAGGGGATGGGACCCAGTACTTC
TRBJ1-1,NA,TRBV12-3/TRBV12-4,NA,CASSYRPQVMNTEAFF,TGTGCCAGCAGTTACCGACCGCAGGTAATGAACACTGAAGCTTTCTTT
TRBJ2-7,NA,TRBV7-8,NA,CASSSEAVNEQYF,TGTGCCAGCAGCTCGGAAGCGGTAAACGAGCAGTACTTC
TRBJ2-3,few,TRBV11-1,NA,CASSLRPAYITDTQYF,TGTGCCAGCAGCTTACGGCCGGCATACATCACAGATACGCAGTATTTT
TRBJ2-7,few,TRBV5-8,TRBD2,CASSPGGGFVYEQYF,TGTGCCAGCAGCCCCGGGGGGGGGTTCGTCTACGAGCAGTACTTC
TRBJ2-7,few,TRBV20-1,TRBD2,CSAPLTGGYYEQYF,TGCAGTGCGCCTCTCACGGGAGGGTACTACGAGCAGTACTTC
TRBJ2-3,many,TRBV29-1,TRBD1,CRRAGDRDTDTQYF,TGCAGAAGAGCAGGGGACAGGGACACAGATACGCAGTATTTT
TRBJ2-7,NA,TRBV20-1,TRBD1,CSASRMGRGTGTGYEQYF,TGCAGTGCTAGTCGAATGGGCCGGGGTACCGGGACAGGCTACGAGCAGTACTTC
TRBJ2-2,NA,TRBV28,TRBD2,CASSPLGLAGDTGELFF,TGTGCCAGCAGTCCGCTGGGACTAGCGGGGGACACCGGGGAGCTGTTTTTT
TRBJ2-7,NA,TRBV6-1,NA,CASSLLLYSGNYEQYF,TGTGCCAGCAGCCTACTACTATATTCGGGGAACTACGAGCAGTACTTC
TRBJ2-5,few,TRBV30,NA,CAWSEVSETQYF,TGTGCCTGGAGTGAGGTTAGCGAGACCCAGTACTTC
TRBJ2-1,few,TRBV24-1,TRBD1,CATSDTPGGSYNEQFF,TGTGCCACCAGTGATACACCAGGGGGCTCCTACAATGAGCAGTTCTTC
TRBJ2-7,NA,TRBV12-3/TRBV12-4,NA,CASYRGHLYEQYF,TGTGCCTCGTATCGTGGACACCTCTACGAGCAGTACTTC
TRBJ2-1,NA,TRBV20-1,TRBD1,CSARESHGTGYNEQFF,TGCAGTGCTAGGGAAAGCCACGGGACAGGGTACAATGAGCAGTTCTTC
TRBJ2-1,NA,TRBV30,TRBD2,CAWRGRGAVGEQFF,TGTGCCTGGAGAGGGCGGGGGGCCGTGGGTGAGCAGTTCTTC
TRBJ2-2,NA,TRBV20-1,NA,CSAPRRVTNTGELFF,TGCAGTGCCCCGCGGCGGGTCACGAACACCGGGGAGCTGTTTTTT
TRBJ2-5,NA,TRBV20-1,TRBD2,CSARTSGLGETQYF,TGCAGTGCGAGGACTAGCGGGTTAGGTGAGACCCAGTACTTC
TRBJ1-6,few,TRBV12-3/TRBV12-4,NA,CASCGVQGSPLHF,TGTGCCAGCTGCGGTGTTCAAGGTTCACCCCTCCACTTT
TRBJ2-1,few,TRBV10-3,TRBD2,CATRTSGRIDEQFF,TGTGCCACCAGGACTAGCGGGAGGATCGATGAGCAGTTCTTC
TRBJ2-1,many,TRBV29-1,TRBD2,CSAETSGRAYNEQFF,TGCAGCGCCGAGACTAGCGGGAGGGCGTACAATGAGCAGTTCTTC